This TCR beta chain was recorded in a study of control samples from healthy donors and cancer patients. The CDR3 runs to 16 residues. Trimming at V came to 4 bases and at J to 1 base, leaving 10 bases not matched to a gene. CDR1 and CDR2 (germline): SGHDT, YYEEEE. Only in-frame clones appear in the TCRdb table, and some are missing; sequencing was by immunoSEQ multiplex PCR. Of fewer than 150,000 clones in the sample, over 75% were seen once. V is TRBV5-6 and J is TRBJ2-5, with 7 nucleotides matching TRBD2. The receptor's source is a man aged 18 to 29 in good health. The sequencing sample was made of blood. CDR3 loop: CASSPPQRGLQETQYF. The CDR3 bases are TGTGCCAGCAGCCCCCCGCAGCGGGGCCTCCAAGAGACCCAGTACTTC.